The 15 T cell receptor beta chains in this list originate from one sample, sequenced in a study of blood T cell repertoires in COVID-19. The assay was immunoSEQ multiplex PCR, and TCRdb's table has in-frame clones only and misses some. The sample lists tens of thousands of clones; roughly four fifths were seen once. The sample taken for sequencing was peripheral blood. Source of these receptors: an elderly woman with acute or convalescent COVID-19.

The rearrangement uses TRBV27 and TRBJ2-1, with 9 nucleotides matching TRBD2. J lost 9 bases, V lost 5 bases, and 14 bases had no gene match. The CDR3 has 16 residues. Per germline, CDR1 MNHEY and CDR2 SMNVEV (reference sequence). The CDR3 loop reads CASSLSSGIGYGEQFF. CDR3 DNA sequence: TGTGCCAGCAGTCTCTCTAGCGGGATAGGTTATGGTGAGCAGTTCTTC.

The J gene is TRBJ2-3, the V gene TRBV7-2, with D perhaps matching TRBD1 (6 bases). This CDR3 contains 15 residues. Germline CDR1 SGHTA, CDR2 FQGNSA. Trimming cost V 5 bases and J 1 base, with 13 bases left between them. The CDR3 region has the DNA TGTGCCAGCAGCGAAACCGGACAGCGCACAGATACGCAGTATTTT. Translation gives CASSETGQRTDTQYF.

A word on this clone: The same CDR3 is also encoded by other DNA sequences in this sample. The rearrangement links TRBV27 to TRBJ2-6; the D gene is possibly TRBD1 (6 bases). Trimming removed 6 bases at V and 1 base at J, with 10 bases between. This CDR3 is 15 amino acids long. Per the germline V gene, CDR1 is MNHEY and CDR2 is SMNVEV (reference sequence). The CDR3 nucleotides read TGTGCCAGCAGACCAACAGGGTCTGGGGCCAACGTCCTGACTTTC. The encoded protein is CASRPTGSGANVLTF.

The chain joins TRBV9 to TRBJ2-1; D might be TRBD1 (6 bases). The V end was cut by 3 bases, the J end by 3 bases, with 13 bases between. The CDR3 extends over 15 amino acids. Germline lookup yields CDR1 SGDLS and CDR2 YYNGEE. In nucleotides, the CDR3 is TGTGCCAGCAGCGCATACGGACAGAGCTACAATGAGCAGTTCTTC. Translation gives CASSAYGQSYNEQFF.

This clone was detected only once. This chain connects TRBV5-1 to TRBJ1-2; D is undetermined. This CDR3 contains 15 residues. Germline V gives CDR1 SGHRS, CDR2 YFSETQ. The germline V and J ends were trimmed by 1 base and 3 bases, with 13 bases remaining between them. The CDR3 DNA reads TGCGCCAGCAGCTTGACGACACTTTTGGACTATGGCTACACCTTC. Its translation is CASSLTTLLDYGYTF.

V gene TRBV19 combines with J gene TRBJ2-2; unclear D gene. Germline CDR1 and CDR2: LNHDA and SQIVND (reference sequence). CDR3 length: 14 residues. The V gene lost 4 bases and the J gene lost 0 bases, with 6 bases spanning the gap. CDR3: CASSTRANTGELFF. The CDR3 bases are TGTGCCAGTAGTACGAGAGCGAACACCGGGGAGCTGTTTTTT. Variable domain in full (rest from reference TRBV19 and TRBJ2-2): DGGITQSPKYLFRKEGQNVTLSCEQNLNHDAMYWYRQDPGQGLRLIYYSQIVNDFQKGDIAEGYSVSREKKESFPLTVTSAQKNPTAFYLCASSTRANTGELFFGEGSRLTVL.

CDR3 region: CASSQDLDQPQHF. DNA of the CDR3: TGTGCCAGCAGCCAAGATCTCGATCAGCCCCAGCATTTT. The chain joins TRBV4-2 to TRBJ1-5; the D is unclear. Deletions cut 0 bases from V and 5 bases from J, with 5 bases between. Germline CDR1 is LGHNA and CDR2 is YNFKEQ. This CDR3 has 13 residues.

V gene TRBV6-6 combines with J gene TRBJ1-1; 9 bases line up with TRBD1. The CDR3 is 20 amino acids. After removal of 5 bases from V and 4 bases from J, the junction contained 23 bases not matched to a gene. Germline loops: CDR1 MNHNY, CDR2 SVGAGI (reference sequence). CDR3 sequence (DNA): TGTGCCAGCAGTCCTAGATCAGTCTCTCTCGGGACAGGGAAATCCACTGAAGCTTTCTTT. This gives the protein CASSPRSVSLGTGKSTEAFF.

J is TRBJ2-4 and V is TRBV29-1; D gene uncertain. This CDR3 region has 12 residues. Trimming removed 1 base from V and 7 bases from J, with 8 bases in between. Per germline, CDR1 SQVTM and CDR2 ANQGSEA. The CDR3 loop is CSVEVSRNIQYF. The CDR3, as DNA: TGCAGCGTTGAAGTTTCGAGGAACATTCAGTACTTC.

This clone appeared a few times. The CDR3 DNA follows: TGTGCCAGCAGTCCCCCGAGCGGGAGGACTCAAGAGACCCAGTACTTC. Translation: CASSPPSGRTQETQYF. This chain links TRBV28 with TRBJ2-5; TRBD2 aligns across 9 bases. The CDR3 contains 16 residues. The V segment lost 5 bases and the J segment 2 bases; nucleotides outside the gene matches: 9. Germline loops: CDR1 MDHEN, CDR2 SYDVKM.

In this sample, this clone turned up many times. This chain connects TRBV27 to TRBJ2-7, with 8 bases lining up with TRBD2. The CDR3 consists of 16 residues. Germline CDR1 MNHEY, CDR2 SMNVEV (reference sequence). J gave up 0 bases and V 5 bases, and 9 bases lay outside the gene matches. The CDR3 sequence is CASSERTTSVSYEQYF. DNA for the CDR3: TGTGCCAGCAGTGAGCGGACGACTAGCGTCTCCTACGAGCAGTACTTC.

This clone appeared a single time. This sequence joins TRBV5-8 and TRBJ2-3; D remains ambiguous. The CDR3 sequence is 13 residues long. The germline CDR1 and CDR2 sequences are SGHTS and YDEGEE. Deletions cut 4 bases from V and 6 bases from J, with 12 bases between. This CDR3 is CASSRTPRDTQYF. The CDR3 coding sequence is TGTGCCAGCAGCCGTACCCCGAGGGATACGCAGTATTTT.

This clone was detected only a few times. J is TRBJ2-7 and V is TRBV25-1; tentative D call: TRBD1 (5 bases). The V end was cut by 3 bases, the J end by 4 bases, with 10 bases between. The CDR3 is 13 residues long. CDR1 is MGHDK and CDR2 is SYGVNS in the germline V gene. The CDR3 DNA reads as TGTGCCAGCAGTGAGGCAGGGTTGTACGAGCAGTACTTC. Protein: CASSEAGLYEQYF.

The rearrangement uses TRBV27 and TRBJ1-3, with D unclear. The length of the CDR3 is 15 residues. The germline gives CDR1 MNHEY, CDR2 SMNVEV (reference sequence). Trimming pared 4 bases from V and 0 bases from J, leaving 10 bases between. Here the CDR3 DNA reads TGTGCCAGCAGTTCTGGAGCTCGCTCTGGAAACACCATATATTTT. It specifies CASSSGARSGNTIYF.

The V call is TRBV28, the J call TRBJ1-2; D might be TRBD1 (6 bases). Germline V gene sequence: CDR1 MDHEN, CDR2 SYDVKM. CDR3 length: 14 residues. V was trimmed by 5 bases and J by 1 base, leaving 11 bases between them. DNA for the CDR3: TGTGCCAGCAGTCTCGTAGGGGGTAACTATGGCTACACCTTC. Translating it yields CASSLVGGNYGYTF.